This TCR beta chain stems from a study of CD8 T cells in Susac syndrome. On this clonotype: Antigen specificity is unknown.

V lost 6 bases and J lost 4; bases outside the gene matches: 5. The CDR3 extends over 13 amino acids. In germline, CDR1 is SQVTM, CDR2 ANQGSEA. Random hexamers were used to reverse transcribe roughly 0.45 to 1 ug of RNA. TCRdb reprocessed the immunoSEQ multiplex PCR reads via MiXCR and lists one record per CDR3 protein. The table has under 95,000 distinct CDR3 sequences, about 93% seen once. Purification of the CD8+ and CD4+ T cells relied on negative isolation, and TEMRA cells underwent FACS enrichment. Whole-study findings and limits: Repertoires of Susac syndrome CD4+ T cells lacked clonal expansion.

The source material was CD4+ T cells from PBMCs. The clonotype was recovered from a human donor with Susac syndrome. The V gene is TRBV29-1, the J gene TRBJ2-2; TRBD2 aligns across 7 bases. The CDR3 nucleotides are TGCAGCGTCTGGGACTATTCCACCGGGGAGCTGTTTTTT. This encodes CSVWDYSTGELFF.